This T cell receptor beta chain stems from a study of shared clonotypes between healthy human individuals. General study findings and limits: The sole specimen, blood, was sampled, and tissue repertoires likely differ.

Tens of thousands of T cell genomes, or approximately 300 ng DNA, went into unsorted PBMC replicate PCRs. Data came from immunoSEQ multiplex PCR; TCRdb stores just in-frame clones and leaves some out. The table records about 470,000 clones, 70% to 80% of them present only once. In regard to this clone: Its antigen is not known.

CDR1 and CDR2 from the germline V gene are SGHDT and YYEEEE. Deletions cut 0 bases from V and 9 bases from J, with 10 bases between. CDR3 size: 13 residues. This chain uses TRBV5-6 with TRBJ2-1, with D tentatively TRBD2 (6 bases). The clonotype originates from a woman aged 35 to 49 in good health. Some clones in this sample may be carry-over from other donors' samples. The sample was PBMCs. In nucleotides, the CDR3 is TGTGCCAGCAGCTTGGTGTGGGACTCTGAGCAGTTCTTC. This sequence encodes CASSLVWDSEQFF.